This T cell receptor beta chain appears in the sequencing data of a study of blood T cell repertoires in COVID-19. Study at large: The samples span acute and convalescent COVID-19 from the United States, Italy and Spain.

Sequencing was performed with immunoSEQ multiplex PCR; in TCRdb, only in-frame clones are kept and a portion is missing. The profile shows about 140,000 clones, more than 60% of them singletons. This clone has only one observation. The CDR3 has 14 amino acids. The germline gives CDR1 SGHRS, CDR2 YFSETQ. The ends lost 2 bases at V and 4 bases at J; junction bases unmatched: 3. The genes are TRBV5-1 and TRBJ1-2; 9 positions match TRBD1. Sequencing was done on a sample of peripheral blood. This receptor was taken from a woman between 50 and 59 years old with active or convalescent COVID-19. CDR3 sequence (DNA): TGCGCCAGCAGCTTAAGACAGGGGGGCTATGGCTACACCTTC. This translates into CASSLRQGGYGYTF.